The present T cell receptor beta chain was sequenced within a study of blood T cell repertoires in COVID-19 (dated by TCRdb to between 2020 and 2021). With respect to the entire study: Samples from collaborators originated in the United States, Italy and Spain and spanned both the acute and convalescent phases of COVID-19. The prospective study material was composed of cDNA or gDNA derived from T cells, B-cell-depleted T cells, or PBMCs. Deeply sampled blood TCRbeta repertoires from subjects exposed to, actively infected with, or recovered from COVID-19 were included in the dataset. The repertoires were released in a freely available public database meant as a resource for research on the immune response to SARS-CoV-2. Samples came from the ongoing ImmuneRACE study (first 160 participants) plus 1,254 subjects from 6 global collaborators. A de-identified subject ID, COVID-19 status, age in years and sex were almost always included in the sample metadata. Where available, HLA class I and class II types were obtained from metadata supplied by the sample provider rather than from assay-based typing.

Concerning this clone: Its target antigen remains unknown. Per-base qualities were not stored, and no clone one base away is much larger.

TCRbeta CDR3 regions were amplified from genomic DNA by means of the immunoSEQ Assay, a bias-controlled multiplex PCR. Processing in the source paper ran as follows. The number of nucleated cells in each sample was estimated by amplification of reference gene primers within the assay. To quantify the absolute abundance of each unique TCRbeta CDR3 rearrangement, sequence reads were collapsed and filtered. For each sample, productive Simpson clonality was calculated by taking the square root of Simpson's diversity index across productive rearrangements. Held by TCRdb, this immuneACCESS table contains in-frame sequences only and omits some clones. Under half of the omission traces to an unresolved V gene where checked; the cause of the rest is unknown. V and J calls and clone size are as listed in that table; D and trimming were resolved from the DNA. For this sample there are about 210,000 clones; approximately 84% appear just once. Clones ranked in the top ten supply approximately 8.1% of the sample.

Whole blood was collected in K2EDTA tubes by collaborating institutions according to the institutions' own protocols. For TCRbeta analysis, collaborator samples were shipped as frozen whole blood, as isolated PBMCs, or as DNA extracted from either sample type. V is clipped by 5 bases and J by 6 bases, and the sequence between their germline boundaries is 16 bases long. CDR1 and CDR2 are drawn from the germline V gene: MNHEY, SVGAGI. The CDR3 holds 14 amino acids from the cysteine to the phenylalanine. The only DNA kept is the CDR3, 42 bases in frame from the first base. The research as a whole found: The amount of clinical and demographic metadata varied by source and participant and was provided uncurated.

The clonotype comes from a woman aged 50 to 65 with active or convalescent COVID-19. The rearranged chain carries TRBV6-5 and TRBJ1-2; the D gene is possibly TRBD1, with 5 bases matching. Sequenced input: peripheral blood. The CDR3 protein is CASSRTWAGHGYTF. The DNA is TGTGCCAGCAGTCGGACCTGGGCGGGACATGGCTACACCTTC.